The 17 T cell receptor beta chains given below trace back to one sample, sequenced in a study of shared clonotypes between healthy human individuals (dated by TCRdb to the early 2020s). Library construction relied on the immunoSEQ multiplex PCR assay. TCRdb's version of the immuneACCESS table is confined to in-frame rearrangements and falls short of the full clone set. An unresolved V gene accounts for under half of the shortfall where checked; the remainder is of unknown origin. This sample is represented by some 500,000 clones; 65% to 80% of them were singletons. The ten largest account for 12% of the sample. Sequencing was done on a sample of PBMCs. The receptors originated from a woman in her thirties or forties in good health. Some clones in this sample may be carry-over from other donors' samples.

DNA for the CDR3: TGTGCCAGCAGTACACGGACTAGCGCGGGGGAGCAGTACTTC. This gives the protein CASSTRTSAGEQYF. V is TRBV2 and J is TRBJ2-7; 9 nucleotides match TRBD2. Trimming at V came to 5 bases and at J to 7 bases, leaving 9 bases not matched to a gene. CDR3 size: 14 residues. Germline CDR1 SNHLY, CDR2 FYNNEI.

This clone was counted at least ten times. The CDR3 nucleotides read TGTGCCAGTCGACCGGGGCAGGAGTACAATGAGCAGTTCTTC. This sequence encodes CASRPGQEYNEQFF. The V and J genes are TRBV28 and TRBJ2-1; D tentatively fits TRBD1 or TRBD2 (5 bases each). Trimming pared 9 bases from V and 4 bases from J, leaving 16 bases between. This CDR3 contains 14 residues. Germline CDR1 MDHEN, CDR2 SYDVKM.

Written as DNA, the CDR3 is TGCGCCAGCAGCCGGGTCCCCCGGGATACGCAGTATTTT. This gives the protein CASSRVPRDTQYF. The chain links TRBV4-1 to TRBJ2-3, with unresolved D. V shed 4 bases and J shed 6 bases, with 11 bases lying between them. In germline, CDR1 is MGHRA, CDR2 YSYEKL. The CDR3 spans 13 residues.

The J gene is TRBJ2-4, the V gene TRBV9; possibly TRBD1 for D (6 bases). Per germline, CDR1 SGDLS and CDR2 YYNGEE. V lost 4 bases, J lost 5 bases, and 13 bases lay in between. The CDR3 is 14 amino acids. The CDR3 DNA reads TGTGCCAGCAGCATACAGGGATCCGAAAACATTCAGTACTTC. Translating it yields CASSIQGSENIQYF.

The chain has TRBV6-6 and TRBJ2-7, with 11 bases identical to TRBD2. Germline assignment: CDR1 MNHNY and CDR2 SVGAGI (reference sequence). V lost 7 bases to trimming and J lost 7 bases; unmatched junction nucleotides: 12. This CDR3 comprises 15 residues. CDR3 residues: CASTDGTSGLEEQYF. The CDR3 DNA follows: TGTGCCAGCACCGATGGGACTAGCGGTTTAGAAGAGCAGTACTTC.

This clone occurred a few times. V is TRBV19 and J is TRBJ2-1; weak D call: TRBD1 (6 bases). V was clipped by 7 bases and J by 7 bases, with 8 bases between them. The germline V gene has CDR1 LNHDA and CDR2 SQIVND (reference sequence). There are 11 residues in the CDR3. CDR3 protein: CASKGVNEQFF. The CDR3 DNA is TGTGCCAGTAAGGGGGTGAATGAGCAGTTCTTC.

The CDR3 loop reads CASSLGPGVNEQYF. In DNA, the CDR3 is TGTGCCAGCAGCTTAGGCCCAGGGGTCAACGAGCAGTACTTC. The chain employs TRBV7-2 and TRBJ2-7; the D gene is possibly TRBD1 (6 bases). The CDR3 length is 14 residues. The V gene lost 1 base and the J gene lost 5 bases, with 12 bases spanning the gap. CDR1 SGHTA and CDR2 FQGNSA come from the germline V gene.

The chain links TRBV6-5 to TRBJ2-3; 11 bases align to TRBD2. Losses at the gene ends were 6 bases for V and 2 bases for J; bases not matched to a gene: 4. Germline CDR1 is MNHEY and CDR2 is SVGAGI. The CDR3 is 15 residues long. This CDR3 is CASRLAGGITDTQYF. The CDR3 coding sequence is TGTGCCAGCAGGCTAGCGGGAGGAATCACAGATACGCAGTATTTT.

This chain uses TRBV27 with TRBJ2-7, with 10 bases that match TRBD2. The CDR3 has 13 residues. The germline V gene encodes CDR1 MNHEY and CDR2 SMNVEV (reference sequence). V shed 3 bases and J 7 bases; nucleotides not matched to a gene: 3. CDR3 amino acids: CASSFLAGEEQYF. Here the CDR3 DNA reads TGTGCCAGCAGTTTTCTAGCGGGGGAAGAGCAGTACTTC.

Written as DNA, the CDR3 is TGTGCCTGGAGTCTTTCCGGAACCTCAAGGGGAAAACTGTTTTTT. Translation gives CAWSLSGTSRGKLFF. This chain connects TRBV30 to TRBJ1-4, with D perhaps TRBD1 (5 bases). Looked up from germline, CDR1 is GTSNPN and CDR2 is SVGIG (reference sequence). The CDR3 covers 15 residues. V dropped 2 bases and J dropped 10 bases, with 20 bases sitting between them.

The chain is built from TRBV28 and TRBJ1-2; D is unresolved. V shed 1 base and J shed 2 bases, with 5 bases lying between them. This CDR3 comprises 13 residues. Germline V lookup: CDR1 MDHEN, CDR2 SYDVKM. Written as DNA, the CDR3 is TGTGCCAGCAGTTTATTAGAGAACTATGGCTACACCTTC. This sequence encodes CASSLLENYGYTF.

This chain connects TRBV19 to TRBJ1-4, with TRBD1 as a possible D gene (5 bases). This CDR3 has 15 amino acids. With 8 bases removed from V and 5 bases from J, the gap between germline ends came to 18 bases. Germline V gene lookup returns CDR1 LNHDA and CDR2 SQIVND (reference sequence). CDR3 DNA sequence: TGTGCCAGTCATCCAGGGAAGCGAGGGAATGAAAAACTGTTTTTT. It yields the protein CASHPGKRGNEKLFF.

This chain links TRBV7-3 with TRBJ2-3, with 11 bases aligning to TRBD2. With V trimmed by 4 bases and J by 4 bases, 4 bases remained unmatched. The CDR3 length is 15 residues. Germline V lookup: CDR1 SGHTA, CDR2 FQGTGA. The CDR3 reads CASSSTSGSSDTQYF. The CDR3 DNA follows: TGTGCCAGCAGCTCCACTAGCGGGAGTTCAGATACGCAGTATTTT.

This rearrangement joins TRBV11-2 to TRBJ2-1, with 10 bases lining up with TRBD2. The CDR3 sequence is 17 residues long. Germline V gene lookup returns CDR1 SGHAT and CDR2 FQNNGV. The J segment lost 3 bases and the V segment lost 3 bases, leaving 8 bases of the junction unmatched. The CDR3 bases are TGTGCCAGCAGCTTGGGCGAGCGGACTAGCGGCTACAATGAGCAGTTCTTC. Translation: CASSLGERTSGYNEQFF.

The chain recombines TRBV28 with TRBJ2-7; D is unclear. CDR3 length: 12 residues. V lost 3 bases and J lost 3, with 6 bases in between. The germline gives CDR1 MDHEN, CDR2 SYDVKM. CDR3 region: CASSFHSYEQYF. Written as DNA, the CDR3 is TGTGCCAGCAGTTTCCACAGCTACGAGCAGTACTTC. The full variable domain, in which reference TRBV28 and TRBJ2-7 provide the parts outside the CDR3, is DVKVTQSSRYLVKRTGEKVFLECVQDMDHENMFWYRQDPGLGLRLIYFSYDVKMKEKGDIPEGYSVSREKKERFSLILESASTNQTSMYLCASSFHSYEQYFGPGTRLTVT.

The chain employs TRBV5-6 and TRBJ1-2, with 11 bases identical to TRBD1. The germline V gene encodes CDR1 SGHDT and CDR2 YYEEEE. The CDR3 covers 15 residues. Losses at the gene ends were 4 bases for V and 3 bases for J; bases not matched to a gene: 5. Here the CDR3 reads CASSPGTGGYYGYTF. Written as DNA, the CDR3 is TGTGCCAGCAGCCCGGGGACAGGGGGTTACTATGGCTACACCTTC.

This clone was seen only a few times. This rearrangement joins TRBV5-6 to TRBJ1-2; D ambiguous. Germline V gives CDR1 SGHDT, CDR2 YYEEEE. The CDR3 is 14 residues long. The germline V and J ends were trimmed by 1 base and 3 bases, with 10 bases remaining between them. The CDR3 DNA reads TGTGCCAGCAGCTTGCCTGGGGAAGACTATGGCTACACCTTC. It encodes CASSLPGEDYGYTF. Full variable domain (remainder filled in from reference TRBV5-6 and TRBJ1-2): DAGVTQSPTHLIKTRGQQVTLRCSPKSGHDTVSWYQQALGQGPQFIFQYYEEEERQRGNFPDRFSGHQFPNYSSELNVNALLLGDSALYLCASSLPGEDYGYTFGSGTRLTVV.